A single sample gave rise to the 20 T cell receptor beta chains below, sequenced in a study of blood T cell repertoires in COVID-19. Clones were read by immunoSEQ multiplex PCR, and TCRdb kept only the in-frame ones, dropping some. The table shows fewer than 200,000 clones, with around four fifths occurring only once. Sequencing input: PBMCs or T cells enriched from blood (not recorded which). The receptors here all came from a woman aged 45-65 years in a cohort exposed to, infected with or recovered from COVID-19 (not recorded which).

As DNA, the CDR3 is TGCAGCGTCCGGGAGGGTCTCGGTTCACCCCTCCACTTT. This codes for CSVREGLGSPLHF. The chain uses TRBV29-1 and TRBJ1-6; D gene ambiguous. Germline CDR1 and CDR2: SQVTM and ANQGSEA. The CDR3 has 13 residues. Between the trimmed V and J ends, which lost 6 bases and 9 bases, there was a span of 15 bases. The full variable domain, rest sourced from reference TRBV29-1 and TRBJ1-6, is SAVISQKPSRDICQRGTSLTIQCQVDSQVTMMFWYRQQPGQSLTLIATANQGSEATYESGFVIDKFPISRPNLTFSTLTVSNMSPEDSSIYLCSVREGLGSPLHFGNGTRLTVT.

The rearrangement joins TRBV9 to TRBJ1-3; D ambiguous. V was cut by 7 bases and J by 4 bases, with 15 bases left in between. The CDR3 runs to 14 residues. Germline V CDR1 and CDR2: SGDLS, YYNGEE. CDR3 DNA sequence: TGTGCCAGCGACGAGGGCGCACTAGGAAACACCATATATTTT. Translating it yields CASDEGALGNTIYF. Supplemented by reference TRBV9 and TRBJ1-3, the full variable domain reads DSGVTQTPKHLITATGQRVTLRCSPRSGDLSVYWYQQSLDQGLQFLIQYYNGEERAKGNILERFSAQQFPDLHSELNLSSLELGDSALYFCASDEGALGNTIYFGEGSWLTVV.

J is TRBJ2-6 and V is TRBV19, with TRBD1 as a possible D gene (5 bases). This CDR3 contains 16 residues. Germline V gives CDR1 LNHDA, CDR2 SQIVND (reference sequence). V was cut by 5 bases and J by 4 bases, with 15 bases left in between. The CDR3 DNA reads TGTGCCAGTAGTGTTACAGGTCTGTCAGGGGCCAACGTCCTGACTTTC. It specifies CASSVTGLSGANVLTF. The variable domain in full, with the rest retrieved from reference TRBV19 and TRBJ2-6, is DGGITQSPKYLFRKEGQNVTLSCEQNLNHDAMYWYRQDPGQGLRLIYYSQIVNDFQKGDIAEGYSVSREKKESFPLTVTSAQKNPTAFYLCASSVTGLSGANVLTFGAGSRLTVL.

The CDR3 protein is CATWTGSGNTIYF. CDR3 nucleotides: TGTGCCACCTGGACAGGCTCTGGAAACACCATATATTTT. The rearrangement joins TRBV7-9 to TRBJ1-3, with TRBD1 identical over 7 bases. With 10 bases clipped from V and 0 bases from J, the junction kept 3 bases outside the gene matches. This CDR3 has 13 amino acids. Germline V gene sequence: CDR1 SEHNR, CDR2 FQNEAQ (reference sequence).

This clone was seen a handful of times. In nucleotides, the CDR3 is TGTGCCAGCAGGGAACGCGCGGGGAGCGTGAGACAGCCCCAGCATTTT. Translating it yields CASRERAGSVRQPQHF. This chain joins TRBV6-1 and TRBJ1-5; D not resolved. Trimming removed 6 bases from V and 7 bases from J, with 22 bases in between. This CDR3 is 16 amino acids long. CDR1 is MNHNS, CDR2 SASEGT, per germline.

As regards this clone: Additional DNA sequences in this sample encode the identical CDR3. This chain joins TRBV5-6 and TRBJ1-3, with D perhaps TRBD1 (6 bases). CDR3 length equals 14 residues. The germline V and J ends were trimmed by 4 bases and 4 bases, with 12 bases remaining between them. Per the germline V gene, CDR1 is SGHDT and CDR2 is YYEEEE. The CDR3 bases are TGTGCCAGCAGCCCCGGACAGCTCGGAAACACCATATATTTT. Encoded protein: CASSPGQLGNTIYF.

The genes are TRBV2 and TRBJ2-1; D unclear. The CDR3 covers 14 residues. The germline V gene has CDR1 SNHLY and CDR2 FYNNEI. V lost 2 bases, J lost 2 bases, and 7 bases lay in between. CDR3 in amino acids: CASSEFGTYNEQFF. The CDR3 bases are TGTGCCAGCAGTGAATTCGGTACCTACAATGAGCAGTTCTTC.

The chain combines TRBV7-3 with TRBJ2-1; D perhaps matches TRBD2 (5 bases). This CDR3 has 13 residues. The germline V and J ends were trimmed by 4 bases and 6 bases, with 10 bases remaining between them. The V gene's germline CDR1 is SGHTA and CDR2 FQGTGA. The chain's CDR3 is CASSYRRLNEQFF. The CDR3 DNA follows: TGTGCCAGCAGCTATAGGAGGCTCAATGAGCAGTTCTTC.

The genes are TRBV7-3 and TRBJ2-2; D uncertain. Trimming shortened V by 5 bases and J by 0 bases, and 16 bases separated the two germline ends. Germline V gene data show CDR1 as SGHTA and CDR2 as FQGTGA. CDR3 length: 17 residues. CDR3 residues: CASSPYGTVANTGELFF. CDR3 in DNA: TGTGCCAGCAGCCCCTATGGAACAGTTGCGAACACCGGGGAGCTGTTTTTT.

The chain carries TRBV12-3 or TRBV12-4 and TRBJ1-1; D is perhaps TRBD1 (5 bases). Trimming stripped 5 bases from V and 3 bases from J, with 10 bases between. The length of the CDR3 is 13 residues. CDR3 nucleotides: TGTGCCAGCAGTCCTGGGGGGGACACTGAAGCTTTCTTT. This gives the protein CASSPGGDTEAFF.

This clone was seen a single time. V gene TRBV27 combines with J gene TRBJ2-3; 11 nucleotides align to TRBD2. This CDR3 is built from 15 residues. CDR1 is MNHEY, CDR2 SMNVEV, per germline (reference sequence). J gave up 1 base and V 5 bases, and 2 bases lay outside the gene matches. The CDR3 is CASSGTSGRTDTQYF. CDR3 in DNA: TGTGCCAGCAGTGGGACTAGCGGACGCACAGATACGCAGTATTTT.

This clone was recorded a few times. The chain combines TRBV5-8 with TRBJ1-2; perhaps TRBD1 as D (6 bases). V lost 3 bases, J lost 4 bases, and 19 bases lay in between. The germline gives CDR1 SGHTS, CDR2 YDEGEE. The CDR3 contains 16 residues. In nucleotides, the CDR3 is TGTGCCAGCAGCTCCAGGATCGGGGGGGGCTTCTATGGCTACACCTTC. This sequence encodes CASSSRIGGGFYGYTF.

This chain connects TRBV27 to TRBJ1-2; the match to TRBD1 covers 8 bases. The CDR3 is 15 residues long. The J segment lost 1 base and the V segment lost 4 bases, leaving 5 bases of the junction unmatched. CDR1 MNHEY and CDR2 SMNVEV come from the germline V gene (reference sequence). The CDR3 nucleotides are TGTGCCAGCAGTTCCCGACAGGGGAGTAACTATGGCTACACCTTC. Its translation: CASSSRQGSNYGYTF.

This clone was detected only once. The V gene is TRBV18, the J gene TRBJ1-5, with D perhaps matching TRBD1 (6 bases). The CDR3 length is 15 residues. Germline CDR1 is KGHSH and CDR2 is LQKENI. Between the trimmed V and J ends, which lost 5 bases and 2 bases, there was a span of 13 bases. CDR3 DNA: TGTGCCAGCTCAACAGGGTTACAGGGCAATCAGCCCCAGCATTTT. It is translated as CASSTGLQGNQPQHF. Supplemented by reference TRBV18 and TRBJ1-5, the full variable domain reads NAGVMQNPRHLVRRRGQEARLRCSPMKGHSHVYWYRQLPEEGLKFMVYLQKENIIDESGMPKERFSAEFPKEGPSILRIQQVVRGDSAAYFCASSTGLQGNQPQHFGDGTRLSIL.

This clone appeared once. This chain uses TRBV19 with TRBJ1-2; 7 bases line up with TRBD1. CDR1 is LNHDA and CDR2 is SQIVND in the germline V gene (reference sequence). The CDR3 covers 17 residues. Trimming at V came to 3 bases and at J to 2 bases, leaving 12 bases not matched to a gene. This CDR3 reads CASSIGDRVIWNYGYTF. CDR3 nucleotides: TGTGCCAGTAGTATCGGGGACAGAGTCATCTGGAACTATGGCTACACCTTC.

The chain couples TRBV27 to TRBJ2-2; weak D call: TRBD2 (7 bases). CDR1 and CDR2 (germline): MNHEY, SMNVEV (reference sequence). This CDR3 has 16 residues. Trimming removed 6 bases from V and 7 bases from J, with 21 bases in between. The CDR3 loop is CASRSSSAGADGELFF. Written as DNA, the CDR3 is TGTGCCAGCAGGAGTTCGTCTGCGGGGGCCGACGGGGAGCTGTTTTTT.

The CDR3 sequence is CASSFRGSMNTEAFF. In DNA form, the CDR3 reads TGTGCCAGCAGTTTTCGCGGGTCCATGAACACTGAAGCTTTCTTT. The genes are TRBV28 and TRBJ1-1; unclear D gene. CDR3 length: 15 amino acids. V lost 3 bases to trimming and J lost 0 bases, with 11 bases between them. Germline CDR1 and CDR2: MDHEN and SYDVKM.

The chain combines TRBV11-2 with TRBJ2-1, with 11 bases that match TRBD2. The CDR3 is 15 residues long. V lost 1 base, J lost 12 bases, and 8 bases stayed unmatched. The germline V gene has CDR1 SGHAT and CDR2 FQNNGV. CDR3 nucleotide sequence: TGTGCCAGCAGCTTAGGGCTAGCGGGGGGTTCTCGGCAGTTCTTC. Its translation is CASSLGLAGGSRQFF.

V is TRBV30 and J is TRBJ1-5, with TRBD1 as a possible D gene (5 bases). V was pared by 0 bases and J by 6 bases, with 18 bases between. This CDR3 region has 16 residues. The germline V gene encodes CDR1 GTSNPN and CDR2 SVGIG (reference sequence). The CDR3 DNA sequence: TGTGCCTGGAGTGTACATTCGGGCGGGGGTAGTCAGCCCCAGCATTTT. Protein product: CAWSVHSGGGSQPQHF.

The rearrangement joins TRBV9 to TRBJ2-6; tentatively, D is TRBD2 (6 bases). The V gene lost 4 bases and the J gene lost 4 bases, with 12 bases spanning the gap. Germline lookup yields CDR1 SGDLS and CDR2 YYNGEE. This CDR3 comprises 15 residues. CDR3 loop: CASSPGTAGANVLTF. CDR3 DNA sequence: TGTGCCAGCAGCCCCGGGACTGCAGGGGCCAACGTCCTGACTTTC. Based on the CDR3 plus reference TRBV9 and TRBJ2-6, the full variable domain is DSGVTQTPKHLITATGQRVTLRCSPRSGDLSVYWYQQSLDQGLQFLIQYYNGEERAKGNILERFSAQQFPDLHSELNLSSLELGDSALYFCASSPGTAGANVLTFGAGSRLTVL.